What follows is one T cell receptor beta chain and its context. Its specificity is unknown. At one boundary the junction diverges from the germline segment, which might be a read error. Profiling that covered TCR beta VDJ and CDR3 relied on genomic DNA as its template. TCRdb ran MiXCR on the reads and lists one entry per CDR3 protein. The sample comprises 120,000 or so distinct CDR3 sequences, over 30% of which are singletons, and about 2.6% rests with the top ten. This sample was included in a study of CD8+CD57+ T cells in acquired aplastic anemia. Study-level points and caveats: The same twenty-nine CD8+ CDR3 sequences occurred in patients and in controls.

Those patients picked for sequencing had displayed CD8+CD57+ cell expansion on flow cytometry. Patient blood was sampled before any therapy had been received. The germline gives CDR1 SGHRS, CDR2 YFSETQ. The CDR3 is made up of 16 amino acids. The receptor was derived from a human donor with aplastic anemia. Sequenced material: sorted CD4+, CD8+, or CD8+CD57+ T cells (not recorded which) from PBMCs. The chain carries TRBV5-1 and TRBJ2-1; D assignment may be TRBD1 or TRBD2 (5 bases each). CDR3 amino acids: CASRRDGSPTYNGQFF. The CDR3 coding sequence is TGCGCCAGCAGACGGGACGGATCTCCTACCTACAATGGGCAGTTCTTC.